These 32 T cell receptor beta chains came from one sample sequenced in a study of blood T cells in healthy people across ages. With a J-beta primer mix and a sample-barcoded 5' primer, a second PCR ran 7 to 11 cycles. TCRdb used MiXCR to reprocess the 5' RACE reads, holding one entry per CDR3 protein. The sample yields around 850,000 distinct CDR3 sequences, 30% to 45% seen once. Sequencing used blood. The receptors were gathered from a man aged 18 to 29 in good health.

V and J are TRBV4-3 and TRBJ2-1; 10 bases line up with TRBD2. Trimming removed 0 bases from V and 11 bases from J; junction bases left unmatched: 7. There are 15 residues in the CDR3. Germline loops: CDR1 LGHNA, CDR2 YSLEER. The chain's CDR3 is CASSQDASGGDKQFF. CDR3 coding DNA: TGCGCCAGCAGCCAAGATGCTAGCGGGGGCGACAAGCAGTTCTTC.

The CDR3 nucleotides read TGTGCCAGCAGCTTAGCTCTGCAGACCCGGTACTTC. Its protein product is CASSLALQTRYF. This rearrangement joins TRBV7-8 to TRBJ2-7; D uncertain. Trimming pared 0 bases from V and 12 bases from J, leaving 12 bases between. CDR3 length equals 12 residues. Germline assignment: CDR1 SGHVS and CDR2 FQNEAQ.

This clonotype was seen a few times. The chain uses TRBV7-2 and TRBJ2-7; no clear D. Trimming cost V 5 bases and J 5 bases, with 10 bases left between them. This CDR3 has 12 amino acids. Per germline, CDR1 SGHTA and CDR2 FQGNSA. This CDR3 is CASSRSRNEQYF. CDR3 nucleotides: TGTGCCAGCAGCCGGAGTAGGAACGAGCAGTACTTC.

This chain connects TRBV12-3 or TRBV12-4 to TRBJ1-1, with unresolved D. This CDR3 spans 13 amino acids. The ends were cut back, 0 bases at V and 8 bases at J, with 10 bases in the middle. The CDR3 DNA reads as TGTGCCAGCAGTTTAGCGAGGCCGACCGAAGCTTTCTTT. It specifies CASSLARPTEAFF.

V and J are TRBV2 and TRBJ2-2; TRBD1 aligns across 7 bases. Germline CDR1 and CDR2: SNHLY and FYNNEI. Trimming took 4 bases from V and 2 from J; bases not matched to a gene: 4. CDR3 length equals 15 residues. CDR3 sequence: CASSGGTANTGELFF. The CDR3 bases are TGTGCCAGCAGTGGAGGGACAGCCAACACCGGGGAGCTGTTTTTT.

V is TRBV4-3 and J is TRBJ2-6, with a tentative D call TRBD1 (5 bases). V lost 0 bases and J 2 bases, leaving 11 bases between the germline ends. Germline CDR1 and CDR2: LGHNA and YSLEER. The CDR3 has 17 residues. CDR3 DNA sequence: TGCGCCAGCAGCCAAGACAGGGCCGGAACTGGGGCCAACGTCCTGACTTTC. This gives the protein CASSQDRAGTGANVLTF.

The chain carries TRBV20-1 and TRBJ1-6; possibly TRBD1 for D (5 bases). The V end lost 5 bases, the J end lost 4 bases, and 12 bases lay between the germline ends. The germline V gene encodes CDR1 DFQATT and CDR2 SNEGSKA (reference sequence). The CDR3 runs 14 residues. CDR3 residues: CSACIGDYNSPLHF. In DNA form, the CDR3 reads TGCAGTGCTTGCATAGGGGATTATAATTCACCCCTCCACTTT.

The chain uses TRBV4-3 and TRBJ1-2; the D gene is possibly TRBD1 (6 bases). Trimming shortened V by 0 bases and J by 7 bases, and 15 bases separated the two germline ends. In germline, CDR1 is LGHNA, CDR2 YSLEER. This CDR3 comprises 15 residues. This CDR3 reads CASSQDRQDLFGYTF. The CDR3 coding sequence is TGCGCCAGCAGCCAAGATCGACAGGATTTGTTTGGCTACACCTTC.

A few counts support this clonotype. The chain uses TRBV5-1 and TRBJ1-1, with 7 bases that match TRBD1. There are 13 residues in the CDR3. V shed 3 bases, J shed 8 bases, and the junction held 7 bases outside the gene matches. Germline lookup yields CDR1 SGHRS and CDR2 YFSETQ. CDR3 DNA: TGCGCCAGCAGCTCCGTCCCGGGACAGGAAGCTTTCTTT. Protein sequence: CASSSVPGQEAFF.

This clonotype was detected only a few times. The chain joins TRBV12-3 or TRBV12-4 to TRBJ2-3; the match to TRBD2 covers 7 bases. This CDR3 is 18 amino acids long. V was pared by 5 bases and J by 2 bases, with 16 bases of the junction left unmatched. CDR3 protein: CASSPPGLSGTFTDTQYF. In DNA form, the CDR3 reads TGTGCCAGCAGTCCGCCGGGACTAAGTGGGACTTTCACAGATACGCAGTATTTT.

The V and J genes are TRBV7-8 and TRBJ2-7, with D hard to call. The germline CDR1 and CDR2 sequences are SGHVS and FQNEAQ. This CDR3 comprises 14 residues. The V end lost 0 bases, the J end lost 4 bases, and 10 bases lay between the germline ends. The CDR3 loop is CASSLAIGVYEQYF. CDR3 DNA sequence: TGTGCCAGCAGCTTAGCCATCGGAGTTTACGAGCAGTACTTC.

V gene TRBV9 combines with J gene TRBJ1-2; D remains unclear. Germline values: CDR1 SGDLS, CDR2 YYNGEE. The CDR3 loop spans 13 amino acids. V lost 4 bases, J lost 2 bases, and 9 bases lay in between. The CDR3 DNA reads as TGTGCCAGCAGCCCCCTAGGAAACTATGGCTACACCTTC. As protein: CASSPLGNYGYTF.

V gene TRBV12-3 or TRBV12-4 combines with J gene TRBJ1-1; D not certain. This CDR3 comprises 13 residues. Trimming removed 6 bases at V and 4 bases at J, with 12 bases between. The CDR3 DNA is TGTGCCAGCAGCCGATCGGGGTTCACTGAAGCTTTCTTT. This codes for CASSRSGFTEAFF.

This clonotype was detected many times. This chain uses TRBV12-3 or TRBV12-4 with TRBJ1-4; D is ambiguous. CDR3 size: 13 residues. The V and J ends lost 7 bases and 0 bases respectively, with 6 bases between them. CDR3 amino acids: CASTLTTNEKLFF. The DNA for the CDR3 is TGTGCCAGCACCCTCACAACTAATGAAAAACTGTTTTTT.

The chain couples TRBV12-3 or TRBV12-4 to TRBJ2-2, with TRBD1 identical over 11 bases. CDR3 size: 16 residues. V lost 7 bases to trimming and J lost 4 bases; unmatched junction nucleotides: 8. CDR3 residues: CASNPGQGGGTGELFF. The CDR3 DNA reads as TGTGCCAGCAACCCGGGACAGGGGGGAGGCACCGGGGAGCTGTTTTTT.

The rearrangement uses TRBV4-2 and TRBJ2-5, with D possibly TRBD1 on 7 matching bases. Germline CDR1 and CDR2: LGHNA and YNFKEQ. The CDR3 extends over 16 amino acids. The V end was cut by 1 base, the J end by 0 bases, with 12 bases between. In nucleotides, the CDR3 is TGTGCCAGCAGCCAAGTCGCAGGGGGGAACCAAGAGACCCAGTACTTC. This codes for CASSQVAGGNQETQYF.

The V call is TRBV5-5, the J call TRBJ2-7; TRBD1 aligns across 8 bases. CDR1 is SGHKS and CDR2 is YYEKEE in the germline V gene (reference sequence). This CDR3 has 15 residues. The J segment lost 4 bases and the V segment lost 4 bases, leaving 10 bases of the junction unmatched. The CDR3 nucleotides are TGTGCCAGCAGCCTAAGGGCAGGGGGCGATTACGAGCAGTACTTC. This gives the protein CASSLRAGGDYEQYF. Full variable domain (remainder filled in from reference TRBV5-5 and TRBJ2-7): DAGVTQSPTHLIKTRGQQVTLRCSPISGHKSVSWYQQVLGQGPQFIFQYYEKEERGRGNFPDRFSARQFPNYSSELNVNALLLGDSALYLCASSLRAGGDYEQYFGPGTRLTVT.

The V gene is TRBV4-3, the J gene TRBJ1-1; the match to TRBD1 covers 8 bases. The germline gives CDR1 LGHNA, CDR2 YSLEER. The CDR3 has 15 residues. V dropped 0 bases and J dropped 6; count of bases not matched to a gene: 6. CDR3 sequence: CASSQDTGGTAEAFF. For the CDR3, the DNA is TGCGCCAGCAGCCAAGATACAGGGGGTACGGCTGAAGCTTTCTTT.

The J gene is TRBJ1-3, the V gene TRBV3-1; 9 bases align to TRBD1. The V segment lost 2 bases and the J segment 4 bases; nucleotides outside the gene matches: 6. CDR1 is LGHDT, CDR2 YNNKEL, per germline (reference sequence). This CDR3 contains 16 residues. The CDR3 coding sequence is TGTGCCAGCAGCCAACCCCACAGGGGGCCAGGAAACACCATATATTTT. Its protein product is CASSQPHRGPGNTIYF.

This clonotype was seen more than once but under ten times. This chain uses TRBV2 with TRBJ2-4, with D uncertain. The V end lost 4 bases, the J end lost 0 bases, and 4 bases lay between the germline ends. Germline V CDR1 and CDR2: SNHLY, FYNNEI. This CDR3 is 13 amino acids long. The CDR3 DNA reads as TGTGCCAGCAGTGCTCTAGCCAAAAACATTCAGTACTTC. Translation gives CASSALAKNIQYF.

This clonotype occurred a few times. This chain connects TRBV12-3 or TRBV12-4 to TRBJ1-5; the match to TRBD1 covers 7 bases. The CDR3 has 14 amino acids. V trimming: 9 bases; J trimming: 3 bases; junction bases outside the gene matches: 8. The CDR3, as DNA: TGTGCCAGTTCAGGGGGGCCCTACAATCAGCCCCAGCATTTT. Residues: CASSGGPYNQPQHF.

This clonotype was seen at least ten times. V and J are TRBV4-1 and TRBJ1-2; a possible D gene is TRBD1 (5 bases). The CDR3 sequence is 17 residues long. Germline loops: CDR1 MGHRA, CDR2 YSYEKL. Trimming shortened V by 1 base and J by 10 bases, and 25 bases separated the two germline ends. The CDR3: CASSQVVGLGTTSPYTF. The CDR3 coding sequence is TGCGCCAGCAGCCAAGTAGTGGGCCTGGGGACGACAAGTCCCTACACCTTC.

CDR3 in amino acids: CASSLSPRLNNEQFF. DNA for the CDR3: TGTGCCAGCAGTTTAAGTCCACGGCTAAACAATGAGCAGTTCTTC. This sequence joins TRBV12-3 or TRBV12-4 and TRBJ2-1, with unresolved D. This CDR3 region has 15 residues. Trimming removed 2 bases from V and 5 bases from J, with 13 bases in between.

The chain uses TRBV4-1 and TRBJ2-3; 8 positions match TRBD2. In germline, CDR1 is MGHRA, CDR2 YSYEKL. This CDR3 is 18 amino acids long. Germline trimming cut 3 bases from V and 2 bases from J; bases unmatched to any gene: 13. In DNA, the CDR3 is TGCGCCAGCAGCCAGCGTCTGGGTAGCGGGGCCGACACAGATACGCAGTATTTT. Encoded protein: CASSQRLGSGADTDTQYF.

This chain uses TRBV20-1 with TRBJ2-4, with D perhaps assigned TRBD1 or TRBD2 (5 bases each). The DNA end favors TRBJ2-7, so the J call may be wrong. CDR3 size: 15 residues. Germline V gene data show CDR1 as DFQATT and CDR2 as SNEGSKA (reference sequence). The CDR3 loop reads CSAPQGGGPEGEQYF. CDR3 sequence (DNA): TGCAGTGCACCCCAAGGTGGGGGTCCCGAGGGCGAGCAGTACTTC.

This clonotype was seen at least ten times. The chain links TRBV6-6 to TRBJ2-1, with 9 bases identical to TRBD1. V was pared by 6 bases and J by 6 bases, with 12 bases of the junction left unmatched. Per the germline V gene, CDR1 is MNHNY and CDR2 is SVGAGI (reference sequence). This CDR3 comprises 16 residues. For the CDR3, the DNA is TGTGCCAGCAGCCCCCTCCGGACAGGGGATGCCAATGAGCAGTTCTTC. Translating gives CASSPLRTGDANEQFF.

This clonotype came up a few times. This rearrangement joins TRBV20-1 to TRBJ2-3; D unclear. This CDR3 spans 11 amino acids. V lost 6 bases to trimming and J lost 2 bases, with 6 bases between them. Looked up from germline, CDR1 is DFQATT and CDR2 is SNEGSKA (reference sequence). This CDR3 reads CSAEHTDTQYF. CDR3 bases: TGCAGTGCCGAACACACAGATACGCAGTATTTT.

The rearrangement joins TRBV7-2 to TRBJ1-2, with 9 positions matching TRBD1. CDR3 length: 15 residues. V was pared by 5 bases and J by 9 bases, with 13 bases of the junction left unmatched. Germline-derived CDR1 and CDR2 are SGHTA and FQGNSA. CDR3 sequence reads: CASSPDRGSLGSYTF. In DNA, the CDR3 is TGTGCCAGCAGCCCGGACAGGGGCTCTTTGGGAAGCTACACCTTC.

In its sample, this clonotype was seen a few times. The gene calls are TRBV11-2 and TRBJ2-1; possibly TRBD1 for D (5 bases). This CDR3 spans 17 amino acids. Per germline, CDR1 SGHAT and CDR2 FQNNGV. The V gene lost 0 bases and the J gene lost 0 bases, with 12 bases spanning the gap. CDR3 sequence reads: CASSLEGPESSYNEQFF. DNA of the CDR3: TGTGCCAGCAGCTTAGAGGGGCCGGAGAGCTCCTACAATGAGCAGTTCTTC.

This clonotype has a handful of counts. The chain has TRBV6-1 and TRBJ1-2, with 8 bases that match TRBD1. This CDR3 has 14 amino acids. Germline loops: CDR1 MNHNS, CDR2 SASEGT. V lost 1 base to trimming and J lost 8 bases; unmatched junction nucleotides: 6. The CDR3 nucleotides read TGTGCCAGCAGTGAAGTCGGACAGGGTGGCGGCTACACCTTC. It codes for CASSEVGQGGGYTF.

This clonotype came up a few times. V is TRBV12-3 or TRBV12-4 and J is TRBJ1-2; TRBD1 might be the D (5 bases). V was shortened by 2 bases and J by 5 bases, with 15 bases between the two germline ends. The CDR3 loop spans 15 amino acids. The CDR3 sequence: CASSLPPRGDYGYTF. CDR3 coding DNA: TGTGCCAGCAGTTTACCACCTCGGGGGGATTATGGCTACACCTTC.

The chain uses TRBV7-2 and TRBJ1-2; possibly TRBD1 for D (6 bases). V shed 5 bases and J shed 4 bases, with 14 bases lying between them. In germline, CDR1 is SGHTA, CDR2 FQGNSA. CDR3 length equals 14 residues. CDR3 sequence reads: CASSARGEGYGYTF. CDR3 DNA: TGTGCCAGCAGCGCCAGGGGCGAGGGCTATGGCTACACCTTC.